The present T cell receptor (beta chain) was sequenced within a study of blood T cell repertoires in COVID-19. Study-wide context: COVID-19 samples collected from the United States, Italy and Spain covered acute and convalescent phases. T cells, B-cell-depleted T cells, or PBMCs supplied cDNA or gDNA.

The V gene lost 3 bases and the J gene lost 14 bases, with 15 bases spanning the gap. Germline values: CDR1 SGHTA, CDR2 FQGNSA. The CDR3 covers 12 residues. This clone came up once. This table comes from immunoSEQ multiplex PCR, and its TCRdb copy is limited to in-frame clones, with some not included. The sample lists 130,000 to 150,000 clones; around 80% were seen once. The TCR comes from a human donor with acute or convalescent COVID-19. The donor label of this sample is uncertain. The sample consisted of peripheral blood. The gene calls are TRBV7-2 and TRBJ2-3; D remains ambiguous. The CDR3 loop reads CASSFFTEETYF. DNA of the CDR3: TGTGCCAGCAGCTTTTTTACCGAGGAAACGTATTTT. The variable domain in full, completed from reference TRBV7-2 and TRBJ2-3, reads GAGVSQSPSNKVTEKGKDVELRCDPISGHTALYWYRQSLGQGLEFLIYFQGNSAPDKSGLPSDRFSAERTGGSVSTLTIQRTQQEDSAVYLCASSFFTEETYFGPGTRLTVL.